Below are 30 T cell receptor beta chains sequenced from a single sample in a study of blood T cell repertoires in COVID-19. Profiled with immunoSEQ multiplex PCR; TCRdb holds only in-frame clones, not every one. This sample has some 130,000 clones, with 88% found just once. Input material: peripheral blood. All receptors come from a man aged 45-65 years with acute or convalescent COVID-19.

The rearrangement uses TRBV9 and TRBJ2-1; unclear D gene. V lost 3 bases and J 0 bases, leaving 13 bases between the germline ends. The CDR3 runs 16 residues. The germline V gene has CDR1 SGDLS and CDR2 YYNGEE. In DNA form, the CDR3 reads TGTGCCAGCAGCGCACCTACAGTGAGCTCCTACAATGAGCAGTTCTTC. It yields the protein CASSAPTVSSYNEQFF.

Here the CDR3 DNA reads TGTGCCAGCAGCGCATCCGGGAGCTCCTACGAGCAGTACTTC. Translating gives CASSASGSSYEQYF. This chain joins TRBV13 and TRBJ2-7; D may be TRBD2 (6 bases). CDR1 and CDR2 from the germline V gene are PRHDT and FYEKMQ (reference sequence). CDR3 length: 14 residues. Trimming pared 5 bases from V and 0 bases from J, leaving 11 bases between.

This sequence joins TRBV7-2 and TRBJ2-3; weak D call: TRBD1 (6 bases). The V end was cut by 4 bases, the J end by 1 base, with 24 bases between. This CDR3 is built from 19 residues. Germline V CDR1 and CDR2: SGHTA, FQGNSA. CDR3 protein: CASSSRGRGTFSGTDTQYF. CDR3 bases: TGTGCCAGCAGCTCCAGGGGCAGGGGTACCTTCTCTGGCACAGATACGCAGTATTTT.

The rearrangement uses TRBV3-1 (or the pseudogene TRBV3-2) and TRBJ1-5; D is ambiguous. Germline V lookup: CDR1 LGHDT, CDR2 YNNKEL (reference sequence). The V end lost 2 bases, the J end lost 0 bases, and 5 bases lay between the germline ends. The CDR3 length is 14 residues. The CDR3 DNA reads as TGTGCCAGCAGCCAATCTCGTAGCAATCAGCCCCAGCATTTT. This sequence encodes CASSQSRSNQPQHF.

The V call is TRBV5-1, the J call TRBJ2-1; 11 bases are shared with TRBD1. CDR3 length: 16 amino acids. Trimming took 4 bases from V and 6 from J; bases not matched to a gene: 9. Germline CDR1 and CDR2: SGHRS and YFSETQ. The CDR3 loop is CASSRRTGGDFNEQFF. CDR3 sequence (DNA): TGCGCCAGCAGCCGCCGGACAGGGGGCGACTTCAATGAGCAGTTCTTC. Drawing the rest from reference TRBV5-1 and TRBJ2-1, the complete variable domain is KAGVTQTPRYLIKTRGQQVTLSCSPISGHRSVSWYQQTPGQGLQFLFEYFSETQRNKGNFPGRFSGRQFSNSRSEMNVSTLELGDSALYLCASSRRTGGDFNEQFFGPGTRLTVL.

The J gene is TRBJ1-2, the V gene TRBV11-3; TRBD1 matches 9 bases. Germline CDR1 reads SGHNT; CDR2 reads YENEEA. This CDR3 region has 16 residues. Germline trimming cut 5 bases from V and 3 bases from J; bases unmatched to any gene: 10. The CDR3 DNA reads as TGTGCCAGCAGCAATTCCGGGACAGGGAAGGACTATGGCTACACCTTC. Protein product: CASSNSGTGKDYGYTF.

This clone was seen only a few times. The J gene is TRBJ2-7, the V gene TRBV27; D perhaps matches TRBD2 (6 bases). The germline V gene encodes CDR1 MNHEY and CDR2 SMNVEV (reference sequence). This CDR3 region has 14 residues. The V gene lost 5 bases and the J gene lost 3 bases, with 14 bases spanning the gap. The CDR3 coding sequence is TGTGCCAGCAGTCCCGTCGTGGGGGGCTACGAGCAGTACTTC. Translating gives CASSPVVGGYEQYF.

V gene TRBV10-1 combines with J gene TRBJ2-1; 10 nucleotides line up with TRBD2. The trim removed 2 bases at V and 7 bases at J, leaving 14 bases unmatched. CDR1 is WNHNN and CDR2 is SYGVQD in the germline V gene (reference sequence). The CDR3 length is 18 residues. The CDR3 DNA reads as TGCGCCAGCAGTGAGGGTCGAGGATCCCTAGCGGGAGTAAATGAGCAGTTCTTC. Amino acid sequence: CASSEGRGSLAGVNEQFF.

This chain joins TRBV5-1 and TRBJ1-1; D call uncertain. This CDR3 has 14 amino acids. Trimming removed 5 bases from V and 5 bases from J, with 16 bases in between. CDR1 is SGHRS and CDR2 is YFSETQ in the germline V gene. CDR3 in DNA: TGCGCCAGCAGGATGGCGGGTGATGGGACTGAAGCTTTCTTT. It codes for CASRMAGDGTEAFF.

The V gene is TRBV20-1, the J gene TRBJ2-5; a possible D gene is TRBD2 (5 bases). The CDR3 length is 13 residues. V lost 3 bases, J lost 4 bases, and 12 bases lay in between. Germline V gene data show CDR1 as DFQATT and CDR2 as SNEGSKA (reference sequence). The CDR3 nucleotides are TGCAGTGCTAGTTGGGCTAGCCTAGAGACCCAGTACTTC. Translation gives CSASWASLETQYF.

This clone was recorded once. This chain uses TRBV11-2 with TRBJ2-1; 7 bases agree with TRBD2. In germline, CDR1 is SGHAT, CDR2 FQNNGV. The CDR3 contains 16 residues. After removal of 5 bases from V and 3 bases from J, the junction contained 10 bases not matched to a gene. The CDR3 nucleotides read TGTGCCAGCAGCCCAAGGGAGGGGCGCTTCTACAATGAGCAGTTCTTC. This gives the protein CASSPREGRFYNEQFF.

The rearrangement joins TRBV27 to TRBJ1-1, with a possible D match to TRBD1 (6 bases). CDR1 is MNHEY and CDR2 is SMNVEV in the germline V gene (reference sequence). Trimming removed 5 bases from V and 2 bases from J, with 12 bases in between. The CDR3 spans 14 residues. CDR3 coding DNA: TGTGCCAGCAGTATACAGGGAATAAACACTGAAGCTTTCTTT. Amino acid sequence: CASSIQGINTEAFF.

This clone has a single count. The rearrangement links TRBV3-1 (or the pseudogene TRBV3-2) to TRBJ1-2, with a possible D match to TRBD1 (6 bases). Trimming stripped 5 bases from V and 6 bases from J, with 13 bases between. Germline V lookup: CDR1 LGHDT, CDR2 YNNKEL (reference sequence). This CDR3 is built from 13 residues. CDR3 sequence reads: CASSETGVNGYTF. The CDR3 DNA reads as TGTGCCAGCAGCGAGACAGGTGTGAATGGCTACACCTTC.

The gene calls are TRBV6-5 and TRBJ1-1; 9 nucleotides agree with TRBD1. This CDR3 is 14 amino acids long. Germline CDR1 and CDR2: MNHEY and SVGAGI. V lost 6 bases and J lost 8; bases outside the gene matches: 10. CDR3: CASRFPGQGYEAFF. As DNA, the CDR3 is TGTGCCAGCAGATTCCCGGGACAGGGCTACGAAGCTTTCTTT.

The chain couples TRBV28 to TRBJ2-7, with 10 positions matching TRBD2. CDR3 size: 14 residues. The V and J ends lost 2 bases and 5 bases, in that order; junction bases with no gene match: 3. Germline V gene lookup returns CDR1 MDHEN and CDR2 SYDVKM. CDR3 DNA sequence: TGTGCCAGCAGTTTAAGCGGGGGGGGGCACGAGCAGTACTTC. Its translation is CASSLSGGGHEQYF.

The V call is TRBV29-1, the J call TRBJ2-5; TRBD1 aligns across 10 bases. Germline trimming cut 6 bases from V and 3 bases from J; bases unmatched to any gene: 7. Germline V gene data show CDR1 as SQVTM and CDR2 as ANQGSEA. This CDR3 has 14 residues. The DNA of the CDR3 is TGCAGCGTGTCCTCCGGGACAGGGGAAGAGACCCAGTACTTC. It encodes CSVSSGTGEETQYF.

CDR3 in DNA: TGTGCCAGCAGTGTTCTGGAGAGCAACACTGAAGCTTTCTTT. This translates into CASSVLESNTEAFF. The chain is built from TRBV2 and TRBJ1-1; the D is unclear. V lost 4 bases, J lost 2 bases, and 11 bases lay in between. Germline lookup yields CDR1 SNHLY and CDR2 FYNNEI. The CDR3 totals 14 residues.

The chain links TRBV7-2 to TRBJ2-1, with a possible D match to TRBD2 (6 bases). Germline V CDR1 and CDR2: SGHTA, FQGNSA. V was shortened by 3 bases and J by 6 bases, with 15 bases between the two germline ends. The CDR3 consists of 15 residues. The CDR3 DNA sequence: TGTGCCAGCAGCTTGGTTAGCGGAGACTTCAATGAGCAGTTCTTC. Protein product: CASSLVSGDFNEQFF. Looking up the rest from reference TRBV7-2 and TRBJ2-1 gives the full variable domain: GAGVSQSPSNKVTEKGKDVELRCDPISGHTALYWYRQSLGQGLEFLIYFQGNSAPDKSGLPSDRFSAERTGGSVSTLTIQRTQQEDSAVYLCASSLVSGDFNEQFFGPGTRLTVL.

The genes are TRBV28 and TRBJ1-2, with 8 positions matching TRBD1. The CDR3 length is 13 residues. The junction had 7 bases not matched to a gene; V was cut back by 5 bases and J by 8 bases. The V gene's germline CDR1 is MDHEN and CDR2 SYDVKM. CDR3 amino acids: CASSARTGYGYTF. DNA for the CDR3: TGTGCCAGCAGTGCCCGGACAGGGTACGGCTACACCTTC.

This sequence joins TRBV5-1 and TRBJ2-6; D gene uncertain. The CDR3 is 16 amino acids. In germline, CDR1 is SGHRS, CDR2 YFSETQ. V dropped 7 bases and J dropped 0 bases, with 14 bases sitting between them. CDR3 protein: CASSSVRDSGANVLTF. DNA for the CDR3: TGCGCCAGCTCCAGCGTCCGAGACTCTGGGGCCAACGTCCTGACTTTC.

The chain uses TRBV7-9 and TRBJ2-1; D is ambiguous. The CDR3 has 11 amino acids. V shed 3 bases and J shed 5 bases, with 2 bases lying between them. Germline V gives CDR1 SEHNR, CDR2 FQNEAQ (reference sequence). CDR3 coding DNA: TGTGCCAGCAGCTTCGACAATGAGCAGTTCTTC. Its protein product is CASSFDNEQFF.

The V call is TRBV19, the J call TRBJ1-2; no definite D call. The CDR3 runs 15 residues. Germline CDR1 is LNHDA and CDR2 is SQIVND (reference sequence). The V end lost 1 base, the J end lost 3 bases, and 12 bases lay between the germline ends. CDR3 loop: CASSIVWSSYYGYTF. The CDR3 DNA is TGTGCCAGTAGTATAGTATGGAGCAGCTACTATGGCTACACCTTC.

CDR3 protein: CASSPRLAWDEQFF. In nucleotides, the CDR3 is TGTGCCAGCTCACCGAGACTAGCTTGGGATGAGCAGTTCTTC. The chain employs TRBV18 and TRBJ2-1, with 7 positions matching TRBD2. Trimming removed 3 bases from V and 8 bases from J; junction bases left unmatched: 7. The CDR3 has 14 residues. Germline CDR1 and CDR2: KGHSH and LQKENI.

The table lists this clone with a count of one. The J gene is TRBJ1-2, the V gene TRBV7-9; tentatively, D is TRBD1 (6 bases). The CDR3 is made up of 13 amino acids. The germline V gene has CDR1 SEHNR and CDR2 FQNEAQ (reference sequence). The ends were cut back, 5 bases at V and 3 bases at J, with 10 bases in the middle. The CDR3 DNA reads as TGTGCCAGCAGCCAGGGGACGGACTATGGCTACACCTTC. Its protein product is CASSQGTDYGYTF.

This clone was counted between two and nine times. The V gene is TRBV5-6, the J gene TRBJ1-2, with a weak D call TRBD1 (5 bases). Trimming shortened V by 4 bases and J by 0 bases, and 13 bases separated the two germline ends. Per the germline V gene, CDR1 is SGHDT and CDR2 is YYEEEE. The CDR3 has 15 amino acids. CDR3 sequence (DNA): TGTGCCAGCAGCCATGTGGACACTCCTAACTATGGCTACACCTTC. This translates into CASSHVDTPNYGYTF.

This chain joins TRBV5-4 and TRBJ2-1, with 9 bases that match TRBD1. The V and J ends lost 4 bases and 9 bases, in that order; junction bases with no gene match: 8. CDR3 length: 14 amino acids. CDR1 is SGHNT, CDR2 YYREEE, per germline (reference sequence). CDR3 coding DNA: TGTGCCAGCAGCCCGGGGACAGGGCCGAGTGAGCAGTTCTTC. This sequence encodes CASSPGTGPSEQFF.

The chain uses TRBV2 and TRBJ1-5; D may be TRBD1 (6 bases). V was pared by 6 bases and J by 2 bases, with 23 bases between. Germline CDR1 is SNHLY and CDR2 is FYNNEI. This CDR3 contains 18 residues. The CDR3 region has the DNA TGTGCCAGCAGGCAGACGACAGGCCATTGGGTTGGCAATCAGCCCCAGCATTTT. It encodes CASRQTTGHWVGNQPQHF.

The rearrangement links TRBV5-1 to TRBJ1-2; 10 bases match TRBD1. From germline, CDR1 is SGHRS and CDR2 YFSETQ. This CDR3 comprises 15 residues. V dropped 1 base and J dropped 6; count of bases not matched to a gene: 6. The CDR3 loop reads CASSLRDRGRNGYTF. CDR3 coding DNA: TGCGCCAGCAGCTTGCGGGACAGGGGACGAAATGGCTACACCTTC.

The chain uses TRBV27 and TRBJ2-2; 9 bases are a match to TRBD1. CDR1 MNHEY and CDR2 SMNVEV come from the germline V gene (reference sequence). This CDR3 contains 14 residues. After removal of 7 bases from V and 6 bases from J, the junction contained 6 bases not matched to a gene. The CDR3 spells CASKGQGYPGELFF. The CDR3 coding sequence is TGTGCCAGCAAGGGACAGGGTTATCCCGGGGAGCTGTTTTTT.

The chain links TRBV2 to TRBJ1-2; 9 bases align to TRBD1. The junction had 7 bases not matched to a gene; V was cut back by 11 bases and J by 3 bases. CDR1 is SNHLY and CDR2 is FYNNEI in the germline V gene. This CDR3 has 13 amino acids. As DNA, the CDR3 is TGTGCCGGGGGACAGGGTCTTTACTATGGCTACACCTTC. This gives the protein CAGGQGLYYGYTF.